This T cell receptor beta chain was captured in a study of T cell repertoires in cytomegalovirus infection (dated by TCRdb to the late 2010s). Notes on the research overall: Donor HLA type was relevant to the analysis, as public TCR beta signatures indicated carriage of CMV infection together with the matching HLA type. The study at large found these results: In the ex vivo response, HLA-C-restricted CMV-specific TCR beta clonotypes were dominant, and in two of eight donors the single most frequent clonotype came from this HLA-C-restricted group. In both this cohort and an independent roughly 360-donor cohort, the cumulative frequency of public TCR beta family members distinguished carriers of CMV infection plus the relevant HLA type.

A word on this clonotype: Its antigen specificity is not known. The record has no base qualities; no much larger clone is one base away.

The listed sequencing device is Illumina HiSeq 1500. Clones were called with MiXCR by TCRdb after fastp trimmed the public reads at Q25, and only in-frame beta chains were retained. Entries are consolidated by CDR3 protein sequence, retaining the most common genes and DNA. Recorded for this sample are 68,000 or so distinct CDR3 sequences; approximately 22% of them occurred a single time. The ten largest make up 79% of the sample. The CDR1 and CDR2 encoded by the germline V gene (reference sequence) are MNHEY and SMNVEV. The cysteine opens and the phenylalanine closes a CDR3 of 16 amino acids. CDR3 DNA is the only sequence kept; it has 48 bases, read in frame from the first base. The V end loses 5 bases and the J end loses 8 bases, and a stretch of 22 bases separates them.

Sequencing was performed on PBMCs, sequenced either directly or after in vitro stimulation (not recorded which). This clonotype was obtained from a human donor in good health (CMV status not recorded). Some clones in this sample may be carry-over from other donors' samples. The rearranged segments are TRBV27 and TRBJ2-1; matching of 5 bases hints at TRBD2 as the D gene. The sequence in DNA is TGTGCCAGCAGTCCCCTGAACCCGAGCGGTAGCCATGAGCAGTTCTTC. It encodes CASSPLNPSGSHEQFF.